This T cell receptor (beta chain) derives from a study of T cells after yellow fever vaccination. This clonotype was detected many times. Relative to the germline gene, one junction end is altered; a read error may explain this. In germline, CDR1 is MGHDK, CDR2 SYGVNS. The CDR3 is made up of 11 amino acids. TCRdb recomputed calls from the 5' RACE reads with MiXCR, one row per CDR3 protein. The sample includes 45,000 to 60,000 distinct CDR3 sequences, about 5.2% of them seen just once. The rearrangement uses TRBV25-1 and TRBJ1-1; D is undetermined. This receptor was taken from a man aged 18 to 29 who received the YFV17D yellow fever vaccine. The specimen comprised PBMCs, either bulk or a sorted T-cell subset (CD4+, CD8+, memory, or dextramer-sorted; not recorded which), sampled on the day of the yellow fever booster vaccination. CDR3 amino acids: CASSQYTEAFF. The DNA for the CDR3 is TGTGCCAGCAGTCAATACACTGAAGCTTTCTTT.